The 25 T cell receptor beta chains in this list originate from one sample, sequenced in a study of a mutant IDH1 vaccine in newly diagnosed glioma. The time point: baseline, week 1 (first vaccination visit). Treatment of the sample: pre-vaccination baseline after standard-of-care therapy. TCRdb keeps only in-frame clones here, not all; method: immunoSEQ multiplex PCR. Among tens of thousands of clones listed, approximately 80% were seen once. Source: PBMCs, taken from a glioma patient treated with radiotherapy, temozolomide or both. The receptors were sampled from a woman aged 40 to 55 with glioma.

The CDR3 loop reads CASSLPSQGGGANVLTF. DNA for the CDR3: TGTGCCAGCAGCCTACCCTCCCAGGGCGGTGGGGCCAACGTCCTGACTTTC. The chain combines TRBV9 with TRBJ2-6; TRBD1 is a possible D gene (5 bases). This CDR3 contains 17 residues. V was cut by 4 bases and J by 3 bases, with 17 bases left in between. Germline lookup yields CDR1 SGDLS and CDR2 YYNGEE.

This chain joins TRBV4-3 and TRBJ1-1; D possibly corresponds to TRBD1 (5 bases). This CDR3 spans 15 amino acids. Germline V gene lookup returns CDR1 LGHNA and CDR2 YSLEER. The V end was cut by 1 base, the J end by 3 bases, with 12 bases between. The CDR3 DNA is TGCGCCAGCAGCCAAGTCGCAGGGACTGACACTGAAGCTTTCTTT. This encodes CASSQVAGTDTEAFF.

In its sample, this clone was seen once. The V and J genes are TRBV5-5 and TRBJ1-1; D call uncertain. The CDR3 is 15 amino acids. Trimming left V 0 bases short and J 1 base short, with 10 bases between. Germline values: CDR1 SGHKS, CDR2 YYEKEE (reference sequence). The CDR3 reads CASSLVVAGNTEAFF. CDR3 DNA: TGTGCCAGCAGCTTGGTAGTGGCTGGGAACACTGAAGCTTTCTTT.

The CDR3 DNA reads TGTGCCAGCAGTCCTCGGGGGGTACCCGGCTACACCTTC. Its protein product is CASSPRGVPGYTF. The rearrangement uses TRBV2 and TRBJ1-2, with D possibly being TRBD1 (5 bases). Deletions cut 5 bases from V and 8 bases from J, with 15 bases between. This CDR3 contains 13 residues. The V gene's germline CDR1 is SNHLY and CDR2 FYNNEI. The complete variable domain, with remaining parts taken from reference TRBV2 and TRBJ1-2, reads EPEVTQTPSHQVTQMGQEVILRCVPISNHLYFYWYRQILGQKVEFLVSFYNNEISEKSEIFDDQFSVERPDGSNFTLKIRSTKLEDSAMYFCASSPRGVPGYTFGSGTRLTVV.

This clone occurred a few times. V usage is TRBV7-9 and J usage is TRBJ2-7; 11 positions agree with TRBD2. V dropped 5 bases and J dropped 5; count of bases not matched to a gene: 8. The CDR3 runs 15 residues. Germline assignment: CDR1 SEHNR and CDR2 FQNEAQ (reference sequence). The CDR3 here is CASSPRGTSGHEQYF. CDR3 DNA: TGTGCCAGCAGCCCCCGTGGGACTAGCGGCCACGAGCAGTACTTC.

The V gene is TRBV6-4, the J gene TRBJ2-3; 10 bases fit TRBD2. Trimming at V came to 0 bases and at J to 6 bases, leaving 9 bases not matched to a gene. This CDR3 has 17 residues. Germline V CDR1 and CDR2: MRHNA, SNTAGT. CDR3 loop: CASSDSSSGGGRDTQYF. The CDR3 DNA reads TGTGCCAGCAGTGACTCGTCCAGCGGGGGGGGTAGGGATACGCAGTATTTT.

This rearrangement joins TRBV6-6 to TRBJ1-5; 8 nucleotides align to TRBD1. J gave up 6 bases and V 5 bases, and 6 bases lay outside the gene matches. CDR1 is MNHNY, CDR2 SVGAGI, per germline (reference sequence). The CDR3 spans 14 residues. CDR3: CASSQDRGGQPQHF. The CDR3 DNA reads as TGTGCCAGCAGTCAAGACAGGGGCGGTCAGCCCCAGCATTTT.

CDR3 sequence (DNA): TGTGCCAGCTCAAACGTCACAGGCCGTACGGCCCAGTACTTC. Amino acids: CASSNVTGRTAQYF. The chain couples TRBV18 to TRBJ2-5, with D possibly matching TRBD1 (5 bases). With 5 bases removed from V and 9 bases from J, the gap between germline ends came to 19 bases. Germline CDR1 KGHSH, CDR2 LQKENI. The length of the CDR3 is 14 residues. The variable domain in full, with the rest retrieved from reference TRBV18 and TRBJ2-5, is NAGVMQNPRHLVRRRGQEARLRCSPMKGHSHVYWYRQLPEEGLKFMVYLQKENIIDESGMPKERFSAEFPKEGPSILRIQQVVRGDSAAYFCASSNVTGRTAQYFGPGTRLLVL.

The chain combines TRBV7-8 with TRBJ1-5, with TRBD1 as a possible D gene (5 bases). V was pared by 5 bases and J by 0 bases, with 11 bases between. There are 15 residues in the CDR3. Germline CDR1 reads SGHVS; CDR2 reads FQNEAQ. This chain's CDR3 is CASSLRTNSNQPQHF. The CDR3 nucleotides read TGTGCCAGCAGCCTAAGGACAAATAGCAATCAGCCCCAGCATTTT.

The chain joins TRBV30 to TRBJ2-3, with 8 bases lining up with TRBD2. The ends lost 2 bases at V and 6 bases at J; junction bases unmatched: 4. Germline-derived CDR1 and CDR2 are GTSNPN and SVGIG (reference sequence). The CDR3 spans 13 residues. Here the CDR3 DNA reads TGTGCCTGGAGTCTAGCGGGTTCGGATACGCAGTATTTT. Translating it yields CAWSLAGSDTQYF.

This clone was counted only a few times. CDR3 in DNA: TGCGCCAGCAGCTTGGTGTCAGCTACTGAAGCTTTCTTT. Translated: CASSLVSATEAFF. This rearrangement joins TRBV5-1 to TRBJ1-1; no reliable D call. Trimming left V 0 bases short and J 5 bases short, with 8 bases between. Germline V CDR1 and CDR2: SGHRS, YFSETQ. This CDR3 region has 13 residues.

The J gene is TRBJ2-3, the V gene TRBV5-6; unclear D gene. From germline, CDR1 is SGHDT and CDR2 YYEEEE. V gave up 4 bases and J gave up 4 bases, with 13 bases separating them. There are 14 residues in the CDR3. CDR3 region: CASSPTLPSDTQYF. CDR3 sequence (DNA): TGTGCCAGCAGCCCGACCCTACCCTCAGATACGCAGTATTTT.

The chain has TRBV5-6 and TRBJ2-1; D gene ambiguous. The V end was cut by 0 bases, the J end by 9 bases, with 16 bases between. The CDR3 loop spans 15 amino acids. Germline V gives CDR1 SGHDT, CDR2 YYEEEE. The CDR3 coding sequence is TGTGCCAGCAGCTTGGACGACCCCCGGGTATTTGAGCAGTTCTTC. As protein: CASSLDDPRVFEQFF.

The chain carries TRBV4-3 and TRBJ1-5; 7 bases match TRBD1. V lost 0 bases and J lost 5; bases outside the gene matches: 4. This CDR3 has 15 amino acids. From germline, CDR1 is LGHNA and CDR2 YSLEER. Here the CDR3 DNA reads TGCGCCAGCAGCCAAGATCAGGGGGGAGATCAGCCCCAGCATTTT. This translates into CASSQDQGGDQPQHF.

The chain is built from TRBV10-3 and TRBJ1-2, with a weak D call TRBD1 (5 bases). The germline CDR1 and CDR2 sequences are ENHRY and SYGVKD. There are 14 residues in the CDR3. Trimming left V 0 bases short and J 2 bases short, with 7 bases between. The CDR3 loop reads CAISESGVNYGYTF. Here the CDR3 DNA reads TGTGCCATCAGTGAGTCAGGGGTGAACTATGGCTACACCTTC.

The V and J genes are TRBV19 and TRBJ1-5; 8 nucleotides agree with TRBD1. V shed 4 bases, J shed 6 bases, and the junction held 8 bases outside the gene matches. Germline CDR1 reads LNHDA; CDR2 reads SQIVND (reference sequence). The CDR3 is 15 residues long. CDR3 DNA sequence: TGTGCCAGTAGTAGATCACAGGGGGTGGCTCAGCCCCAGCATTTT. This translates into CASSRSQGVAQPQHF.

In its sample, this clone was seen a few times. The rearrangement uses TRBV6-6 and TRBJ1-1; D ambiguous. V was trimmed by 7 bases and J by 2 bases, leaving 11 bases between them. The CDR3 runs 13 residues. Germline CDR1 reads MNHNY; CDR2 reads SVGAGI (reference sequence). CDR3 nucleotides: TGTGCCAGCATCTCCACGGGAAACACTGAAGCTTTCTTT. It translates to CASISTGNTEAFF.

This clone came up once. The chain combines TRBV9 with TRBJ2-3; D is perhaps TRBD1 or TRBD2 (5 bases each). Trimming left V 5 bases short and J 1 base short, with 14 bases between. This CDR3 spans 15 amino acids. Looked up from germline, CDR1 is SGDLS and CDR2 is YYNGEE. The chain's CDR3 is CASSSHGGRTDTQYF. CDR3 in DNA: TGTGCCAGCAGTTCGCATGGGGGTCGCACAGATACGCAGTATTTT.

V usage is TRBV10-1 and J usage is TRBJ1-1; no reliable D call. The V end lost 3 bases, the J end lost 7 bases, and 15 bases lay between the germline ends. The CDR3 loop spans 14 amino acids. Germline V gives CDR1 WNHNN, CDR2 SYGVQD (reference sequence). CDR3 in DNA: TGCGCCAGCAGTGATGAGGGCCTCGGAGGTGAAGCTTTCTTT. Translating it yields CASSDEGLGGEAFF.

This sequence joins TRBV30 and TRBJ2-7, with no clear D. The CDR3 is 13 residues long. Germline V lookup: CDR1 GTSNPN, CDR2 SVGIG (reference sequence). The V end lost 3 bases, the J end lost 4 bases, and 13 bases lay between the germline ends. CDR3 in DNA: TGTGCCTGGAGAATTCAGGCCGGGTACGAGCAGTACTTC. This translates into CAWRIQAGYEQYF.

The chain has TRBV2 and TRBJ2-5, with D hard to call. The germline V and J ends were trimmed by 5 bases and 5 bases, with 12 bases remaining between them. Germline V gene lookup returns CDR1 SNHLY and CDR2 FYNNEI. CDR3 size: 13 residues. Here the CDR3 DNA reads TGTGCCAGCAGTCCTGGCCCCGACGAGACCCAGTACTTC. Amino acids: CASSPGPDETQYF. Drawing the rest from reference TRBV2 and TRBJ2-5, the complete variable domain is EPEVTQTPSHQVTQMGQEVILRCVPISNHLYFYWYRQILGQKVEFLVSFYNNEISEKSEIFDDQFSVERPDGSNFTLKIRSTKLEDSAMYFCASSPGPDETQYFGPGTRLLVL.

The gene calls are TRBV5-1 and TRBJ1-1; 10 nucleotides agree with TRBD1. The CDR3 is 16 residues long. The trim removed 4 bases at V and 1 base at J, leaving 7 bases unmatched. Germline CDR1 reads SGHRS; CDR2 reads YFSETQ. CDR3 protein: CASSIRQGAPNTEAFF. CDR3 sequence (DNA): TGCGCCAGCAGCATAAGACAGGGGGCGCCGAACACTGAAGCTTTCTTT.

The chain links TRBV30 to TRBJ1-2; 10 bases agree with TRBD1. From germline, CDR1 is GTSNPN and CDR2 SVGIG (reference sequence). The J segment lost 8 bases and the V segment lost 3 bases, leaving 9 bases of the junction unmatched. CDR3 length equals 14 residues. This chain's CDR3 is CAWRPPDRGRGYTF. The DNA of the CDR3 is TGTGCCTGGAGACCTCCCGACAGGGGGCGAGGCTACACCTTC.

CDR3 bases: TGTGCCAGCGCAACAGGGGACCGTGGAAACACCATATATTTT. Encoded protein: CASATGDRGNTIYF. The rearrangement joins TRBV13 to TRBJ1-3, with 7 bases fitting TRBD1. This CDR3 has 14 amino acids. V lost 8 bases, J lost 3 bases, and 7 bases stayed unmatched. Germline V gene sequence: CDR1 PRHDT, CDR2 FYEKMQ (reference sequence).

This chain uses TRBV2 with TRBJ1-5; no clear D gene. Germline V gene lookup returns CDR1 SNHLY and CDR2 FYNNEI. CDR3 size: 18 residues. V dropped 2 bases and J dropped 0 bases, with 17 bases sitting between them. CDR3 sequence reads: CASSELPFPDISNQPQHF. The CDR3 nucleotides are TGTGCCAGCAGTGAACTACCTTTCCCCGACATTAGCAATCAGCCCCAGCATTTT. Complete variable domain (other parts from reference TRBV2 and TRBJ1-5): EPEVTQTPSHQVTQMGQEVILRCVPISNHLYFYWYRQILGQKVEFLVSFYNNEISEKSEIFDDQFSVERPDGSNFTLKIRSTKLEDSAMYFCASSELPFPDISNQPQHFGDGTRLSIL.